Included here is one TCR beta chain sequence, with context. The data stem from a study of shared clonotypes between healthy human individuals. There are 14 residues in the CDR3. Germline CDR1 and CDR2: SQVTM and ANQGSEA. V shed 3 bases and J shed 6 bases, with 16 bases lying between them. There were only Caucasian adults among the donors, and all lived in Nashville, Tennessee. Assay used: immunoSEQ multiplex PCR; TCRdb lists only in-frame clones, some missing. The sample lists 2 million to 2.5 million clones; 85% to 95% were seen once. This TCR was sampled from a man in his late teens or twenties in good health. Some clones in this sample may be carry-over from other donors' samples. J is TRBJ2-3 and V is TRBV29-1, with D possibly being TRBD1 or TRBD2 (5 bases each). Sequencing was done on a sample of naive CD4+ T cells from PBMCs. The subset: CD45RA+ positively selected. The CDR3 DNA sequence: TGCAGCGTTGAGCACCCCCATGGGACGGATACGCAGTATTTT. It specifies CSVEHPHGTDTQYF.